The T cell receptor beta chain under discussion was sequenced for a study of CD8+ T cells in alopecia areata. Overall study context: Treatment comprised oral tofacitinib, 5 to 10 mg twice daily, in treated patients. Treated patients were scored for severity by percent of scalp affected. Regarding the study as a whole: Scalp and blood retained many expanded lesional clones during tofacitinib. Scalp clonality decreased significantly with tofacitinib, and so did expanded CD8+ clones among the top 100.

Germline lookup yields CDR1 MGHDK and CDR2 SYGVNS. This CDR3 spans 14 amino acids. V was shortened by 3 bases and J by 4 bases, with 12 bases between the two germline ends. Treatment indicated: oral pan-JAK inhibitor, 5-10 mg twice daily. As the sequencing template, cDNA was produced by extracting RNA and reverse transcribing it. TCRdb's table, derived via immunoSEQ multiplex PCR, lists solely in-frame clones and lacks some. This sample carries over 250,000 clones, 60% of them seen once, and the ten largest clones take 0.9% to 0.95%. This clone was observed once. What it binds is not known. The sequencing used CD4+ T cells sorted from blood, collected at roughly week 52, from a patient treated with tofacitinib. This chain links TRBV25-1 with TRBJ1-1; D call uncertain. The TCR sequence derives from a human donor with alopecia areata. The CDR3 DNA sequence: TGTGCCAGCAGTGATAGGCTGTTGGCCACTGAAGCTTTCTTT. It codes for CASSDRLLATEAFF.